The 15 T cell receptor beta chains below come from one sample, sequenced in a study of cytomegalovirus exposure and HLA in healthy donors. The primer mix had 60 Vbeta and 13 Jbeta primers. The protocol was immunoSEQ multiplex PCR, while the TCRdb copy is restricted to in-frame clones and leaves out a portion. The data contain approximately 160,000 clones, over 70% of them singletons. The sequencing input was PBMCs. All receptors derive from a woman aged 50 to 65 in good health and CMV-seropositive.

This chain uses TRBV2 with TRBJ2-3; 8 nucleotides match TRBD2. CDR3 length equals 16 residues. V was clipped by 3 bases and J by 6 bases; unmatched bases: 11. The germline gives CDR1 SNHLY, CDR2 FYNNEI. As DNA, the CDR3 is TGTGCCAGCAGTGATACGAGCGGGAGTGACTCGGATACGCAGTATTTT. It encodes CASSDTSGSDSDTQYF.

V and J are TRBV10-3 and TRBJ1-1; D is unclear. Trimming shortened V by 3 bases and J by 1 base, and 6 bases separated the two germline ends. The length of the CDR3 is 13 residues. Germline V gene sequence: CDR1 ENHRY, CDR2 SYGVKD. Here the CDR3 DNA reads TGTGCCATCAGTGAAACCGGGAACACTGAAGCTTTCTTT. Translating it yields CAISETGNTEAFF.

V is TRBV7-2 and J is TRBJ2-3, with 7 bases aligning to TRBD1. This CDR3 region has 15 residues. Germline V gene sequence: CDR1 SGHTA, CDR2 FQGNSA. The junction had 2 bases not matched to a gene; V was cut back by 2 bases and J by 0 bases. CDR3 DNA: TGTGCCAGCAGCTTATCACAGGGGAGCACAGATACGCAGTATTTT. Translated: CASSLSQGSTDTQYF.

This rearrangement joins TRBV11-3 to TRBJ2-5; D remains unclear. V was clipped by 4 bases and J by 5 bases, with 8 bases between them. Germline CDR1 and CDR2: SGHNT and YENEEA. This CDR3 has 12 residues. Written as DNA, the CDR3 is TGTGCCAGCAGCTCCCTAGTGGAGACCCAGTACTTC. Protein: CASSSLVETQYF.

This sequence joins TRBV7-2 and TRBJ2-3; 9 bases are a match to TRBD2. CDR3 size: 16 residues. After removal of 1 base from V and 2 bases from J, the junction contained 4 bases not matched to a gene. The V gene's germline CDR1 is SGHTA and CDR2 FQGNSA. The CDR3 region is CASSLVLAGNTDTQYF. CDR3 in DNA: TGTGCCAGCAGCTTAGTCCTAGCGGGGAACACAGATACGCAGTATTTT.

The chain joins TRBV7-9 to TRBJ1-1; a weak D match, TRBD1 (6 bases). V was cut by 5 bases and J by 0 bases, with 16 bases left in between. The germline V gene encodes CDR1 SEHNR and CDR2 FQNEAQ (reference sequence). The CDR3 runs to 16 residues. CDR3 amino acids: CASSTSGRGLNTEAFF. The CDR3 DNA reads as TGTGCCAGCAGCACCTCGGGGAGGGGGTTGAACACTGAAGCTTTCTTT.

The chain employs TRBV5-6 and TRBJ2-1, with D possibly being TRBD2 (7 bases). The CDR3 spans 15 residues. The V end lost 1 base, the J end lost 3 bases, and 11 bases lay between the germline ends. The V gene's germline CDR1 is SGHDT and CDR2 YYEEEE. The CDR3 coding sequence is TGTGCCAGCAGCTTGCGCGGGGGCCTCTACAATGAGCAGTTCTTC. Protein sequence: CASSLRGGLYNEQFF.

The chain recombines TRBV29-1 with TRBJ2-1; TRBD1 is a possible D gene (6 bases). Germline assignment: CDR1 SQVTM and CDR2 ANQGSEA. The CDR3 is 16 residues long. Trimming took off 2 bases at V and 4 bases at J, with 18 bases between the two ends. CDR3 coding DNA: TGCAGCGTTGAAAGGGGACACAACTTCATATACAATGAGCAGTTCTTC. It specifies CSVERGHNFIYNEQFF.

This clone was seen a handful of times. V gene TRBV9 combines with J gene TRBJ1-2, with no clear D. Deletions cut 0 bases from V and 8 bases from J, with 17 bases between. CDR1 and CDR2 from the germline V gene are SGDLS and YYNGEE. This CDR3 spans 15 amino acids. Here the CDR3 reads CASSVGAASDQGYTF. CDR3 sequence (DNA): TGTGCCAGCAGCGTAGGGGCAGCCTCAGACCAAGGCTACACCTTC.

V usage is TRBV7-2 and J usage is TRBJ1-2; D not resolved. V dropped 4 bases and J dropped 1 base, with 4 bases sitting between them. In germline, CDR1 is SGHTA, CDR2 FQGNSA. This CDR3 is built from 12 residues. The CDR3 sequence: CASSSFNYGYTF. The CDR3 coding sequence is TGTGCCAGCAGCTCGTTTAACTATGGCTACACCTTC.

The V gene is TRBV20-1, the J gene TRBJ2-1, with no clear D. This CDR3 region has 11 residues. V lost 1 base and J 8 bases, leaving 6 bases between the germline ends. Germline CDR1 is DFQATT and CDR2 is SNEGSKA (reference sequence). CDR3 DNA: TGCAGTGCTAGAGTAGTCCATGAGCAGTTCTTC. Residues: CSARVVHEQFF.

The chain uses TRBV7-2 and TRBJ2-5; D is unresolved. The V gene lost 5 bases and the J gene lost 6 bases, with 13 bases spanning the gap. CDR1 SGHTA and CDR2 FQGNSA come from the germline V gene. The CDR3 spans 13 residues. CDR3 nucleotide sequence: TGTGCCAGCAGCCCAACCCGAGAGCAGACCCAGTACTTC. This sequence encodes CASSPTREQTQYF.

The chain carries TRBV11-2 and TRBJ2-5; 7 bases are shared with TRBD2. With the DNA end fitting TRBJ2-7 better, the J assignment may be wrong. CDR3 size: 14 residues. Germline V gene data show CDR1 as SGHAT and CDR2 as FQNNGV. Here the CDR3 DNA reads TGTGCCAGCAGCCCGTGGGGGGGACCCTACGAGCAGTACTTC. It yields the protein CASSPWGGPYEQYF.

This clone occurred once. V and J are TRBV2 and TRBJ1-2; D uncertain. Germline CDR1 SNHLY, CDR2 FYNNEI. V lost 7 bases and J lost 4, with 19 bases in between. CDR3 length equals 15 residues. The CDR3 reads CASIPDRGSGYGYTF. Here the CDR3 DNA reads TGTGCCAGCATTCCCGACCGGGGTTCCGGCTATGGCTACACCTTC.

The chain recombines TRBV30 with TRBJ2-7; D gene uncertain. The CDR3 is made up of 11 amino acids. Trimming took off 5 bases at V and 4 bases at J, with 9 bases between the two ends. Germline lookup yields CDR1 GTSNPN and CDR2 SVGIG (reference sequence). The CDR3, as DNA: TGTGCCTGGGGCTCTAGGTACGAGCAGTACTTC. This gives the protein CAWGSRYEQYF. Supplemented by reference TRBV30 and TRBJ2-7, the full variable domain reads SQTIHQWPATLVQPVGSPLSLECTVEGTSNPNLYWYRQAAGRGLQLLFYSVGIGQISSEVPQNLSASRPQDRQFILSSKKLLLSDSGFYLCAWGSRYEQYFGPGTRLTVT.